This section outlines one T cell receptor beta chain sequence together with its context. Single viable CD3+CD4+CD8-CD45RO+ cells were sorted as the memory CD4+ T cells. These data come from a study of memory CD4+ T cells and cytomegalovirus serostatus. Losses at the gene ends were 5 bases for V and 8 bases for J; bases not matched to a gene: 9. This CDR3 region has 14 residues. Germline CDR1 PRHDT, CDR2 FYEKMQ (reference sequence). Sequencing was performed with immunoSEQ multiplex PCR; in TCRdb, only in-frame clones are kept and a portion is missing. This table has 80,000 or so clones, roughly 78% appearing once.

This chain links TRBV13 with TRBJ2-3; 8 nucleotides line up with TRBD1. The sequencing sample was made of memory CD4+ T cells from blood. The receptor was isolated from an adult in good health and CMV-seropositive. The CDR3 nucleotides read TGTGCCAGCAGCCCACAGGGGGGTGTCGGTACGCAGTATTTT. It specifies CASSPQGGVGTQYF.